A selection of T cell receptor beta chains follows, all from one sample in a study of control samples from healthy donors and cancer patients. Sequencing used immunoSEQ multiplex PCR; TCRdb keeps in-frame clones, though not all of them. The sample holds 100,000 to 130,000 clones, approximately 82% seen once. The material sequenced was blood. The receptor set was obtained from a man aged 18 to 30 in good health. CDR3s include the opening cysteine and the closing phenylalanine or tryptophan. A D gene is named only where the DNA matches it firmly. The size field is filled for only some rows; it gives once, few, many or a size class.

D | J | V | size | CDR3 | DNA
- | TRBJ2-2 | TRBV2 | - | CASRASRAGGELFF | TGTGCCAGCAGAGCCTCTAGGGCGGGCGGGGAGCTGTTTTTT
- | TRBJ2-5 | TRBV18 | - | CASSPGTAYQETQYF | TGTGCCAGCTCACCAGGGACCGCGTACCAAGAGACCCAGTACTTC
- | TRBJ1-2 | TRBV9 | - | CASSAPARRGAYGYTF | TGTGCCAGCAGCGCCCCGGCCCGAAGGGGCGCATATGGCTACACCTTC
TRBD1 | TRBJ1-6 | TRBV10-3 | - | CAIRTTGDNSPLHF | TGTGCCATCAGGACGACAGGGGATAATTCACCCCTCCACTTT
TRBD2 | TRBJ2-2 | TRBV5-4 | - | CASSRGGGNTGELFF | TGTGCCAGCAGCCGCGGGGGGGGTAACACCGGGGAGCTGTTTTTT
- | TRBJ1-2 | TRBV20-1 | - | CSAQVGAGYTF | TGCAGTGCCCAGGTGGGGGCCGGCTACACCTTC
- | TRBJ2-1 | TRBV4-1 | - | CASSHPQGHEQFF | TGCGCCAGCAGCCATCCACAGGGCCATGAGCAGTTCTTC
TRBD2 | TRBJ2-1 | TRBV20-1 | - | CSASPPGTSGGYLDEQFF | TGCAGTGCTAGTCCCCCCGGGACTAGCGGGGGGTACCTGGATGAGCAGTTCTTC
TRBD1 | TRBJ1-2 | TRBV7-9 | - | CASSLAWGQGSSGGYTF | TGTGCCAGCAGCTTAGCCTGGGGACAGGGTTCATCCGGTGGCTACACCTTC
TRBD1 | TRBJ1-5 | TRBV6-2/TRBV6-3 | - | CASSFGTGVGQPQHF | TGTGCCAGCAGTTTTGGGACAGGGGTAGGTCAGCCCCAGCATTTT
- | TRBJ2-7 | TRBV7-2 | few | CASSPKTIAYEQYF | TGTGCCAGCAGCCCGAAGACAATTGCCTACGAGCAGTACTTC
- | TRBJ1-2 | TRBV12-3/TRBV12-4 | - | CASSSTANYGYTF | TGTGCCAGCAGTTCAACAGCCAACTATGGCTACACCTTC
- | TRBJ2-3 | TRBV4-3 | - | CASSLETGGGNEQYF | TGCGCCAGCAGCCTCGAGACCGGGGGCGGGAACGAGCAGTATTTT
- | TRBJ1-2 | TRBV5-1 | - | CASSDLEVNYGYIF | TGCGCCAGCAGCGATCTAGAGGTTAACTATGGCTACATCTTC
- | TRBJ2-6 | TRBV9 | - | CASSVAAVRSGANVLTF | TGTGCCAGCAGCGTAGCGGCAGTTCGCTCTGGGGCCAACGTCCTGACTTTC
- | TRBJ2-1 | TRBV18 | - | CASSPLAAGNEQFF | TGTGCCAGCTCACCACTAGCTGCGGGTAATGAGCAGTTCTTC
- | TRBJ2-2 | TRBV12-5 | once | CASGLLWGPNTGELFF | TGTGCTAGTGGTTTGTTGTGGGGCCCGAACACCGGGGAGCTGTTTTTT
- | TRBJ1-6 | TRBV27 | - | CASSLRTANSPLHF | TGTGCCAGCAGTTTACGGACAGCTAATTCACCCCTCCACTTT
- | TRBJ1-2 | TRBV11-2 | - | CASTDWGPYGYTF | TGTGCCAGCACTGATTGGGGGCCTTATGGCTACACCTTC
- | TRBJ2-3 | TRBV5-6 | - | CASSGNTGSSADTQYF | TGTGCCAGCAGCGGAAATACAGGGAGTTCAGCAGATACGCAGTATTTT
TRBD2 | TRBJ2-3 | TRBV10-3 | - | CATRLAVSTDTQYF | TGTGCCACAAGACTAGCGGTGAGCACAGATACGCAGTATTTT
TRBD2 | TRBJ2-2 | TRBV25-1 | once | CASSERTSGAIITGELFF | TGTGCCAGCAGTGAACGGACTAGCGGGGCAATTATAACCGGGGAGCTGTTTTTT
- | TRBJ2-7 | TRBV6-2/TRBV6-3 | - | CASSGAGGGSYEQYF | TGTGCCAGCAGTGGCGCCGGGGGCGGATCCTACGAGCAGTACTTC
- | TRBJ1-2 | TRBV27 | - | CASRRTREEGYTF | TGTGCCAGCAGACGAACCCGGGAGGAGGGCTACACCTTC
TRBD1 | TRBJ1-5 | TRBV6-5 | - | CASGSPGTVSNQPQHF | TGTGCCAGCGGTTCCCCTGGGACAGTTAGCAATCAGCCCCAGCATTTT
- | TRBJ1-2 | TRBV5-6 | - | CASSLEYMGWGYTF | TGTGCCAGCAGCTTGGAATATATGGGATGGGGCTACACCTTC
- | TRBJ1-4 | TRBV13 | - | CASSLRDDGEKLFF | TGTGCCAGCAGCCTTCGGGACGACGGTGAAAAACTGTTTTTT
TRBD1 | TRBJ1-1 | TRBV5-1 | - | CASSFGTGNTEAFF | TGCGCCAGCAGCTTCGGGACAGGAAACACTGAAGCTTTCTTT
TRBD1 | TRBJ1-6 | TRBV30 | - | CAWRIGQGAASPLHF | TGTGCCTGGAGAATCGGGCAGGGGGCGGCTTCACCCCTCCACTTT
TRBD1 | TRBJ1-5 | TRBV19 | once | CASSFTGGRDSNQPQHF | TGTGCCAGTAGTTTCACAGGGGGCCGGGATAGCAATCAGCCCCAGCATTTT
- | TRBJ1-6 | TRBV6-5 | - | CASSYRERDSPLHF | TGTGCCAGCAGTTACAGGGAGAGGGATTCACCCCTCCACTTT
TRBD2 | TRBJ2-3 | TRBV11-1 | - | CASSLSSGVHTDTQYF | TGTGCCAGCAGTTTAAGTAGCGGGGTGCACACAGATACGCAGTATTTT
TRBD2 | TRBJ2-3 | TRBV24-1 | - | CATSDSAGYTDTQYF | TGTGCCACCAGTGATTCAGCGGGGTACACAGATACGCAGTATTTT
- | TRBJ1-1 | TRBV28 | - | CASSPDPHGATEAFF | TGTGCCAGCAGTCCGGACCCTCACGGGGCCACTGAAGCTTTCTTT
- | TRBJ1-2 | TRBV7-9 | - | CASSSETTVNYGYTF | TGTGCCAGCAGCTCCGAAACTACGGTTAACTATGGCTACACCTTC
TRBD1 | TRBJ1-2 | TRBV2 | - | CASSPGQGAAYGYTF | TGTGCCAGCAGCCCGGGACAGGGGGCGGCCTATGGCTACACCTTC
- | TRBJ2-2 | TRBV20-1 | - | CSASRSSPGELFF | TGCAGTGCTAGTAGATCAAGCCCCGGGGAGCTGTTTTTT
- | TRBJ1-6 | TRBV27 | - | CASSIRGGLPLHF | TGTGCCAGCAGTATCAGGGGAGGTTTACCCCTCCACTTT
TRBD2 | TRBJ2-5 | TRBV6-5 | - | CASNPGRVFGETQYF | TGTGCCAGCAACCCGGGGAGGGTATTTGGGGAGACCCAGTACTTC
- | TRBJ1-1 | TRBV25-1 | few | CASITDFTTEAFF | TGTGCCAGCATTACCGACTTTACGACTGAAGCTTTCTTT
- | TRBJ2-2 | TRBV15 | once | CATEWGSGTGELFF | TGTGCCACCGAGTGGGGTTCGGGCACCGGGGAGCTGTTTTTT